Each of the 15 T cell receptor beta chains below was sequenced from the same sample in a study of T-cell memory formation after mild COVID-19. MiXCR, applied by TCRdb to the 5' RACE reads, yields one record per CDR3 protein. The sample lists 450,000 to 650,000 distinct CDR3 sequences, approximately 21% occurring once. The sequencing input was PBMCs or a T cell subset sorted from them (not recorded which). The receptors were sampled from an adult woman who had mild COVID-19 (a few samples of this study predate the infection). Cell type and time point are not known.

Only a few counts were recorded for this clonotype. This chain connects TRBV20-1 to TRBJ1-5; D remains ambiguous. Germline CDR1 reads DFQATT; CDR2 reads SNEGSKA (reference sequence). V was trimmed by 3 bases and J by 0 bases, leaving 12 bases between them. This CDR3 has 15 amino acids. CDR3 sequence: CSARGGAYSNQPQHF. CDR3 nucleotide sequence: TGCAGTGCTAGGGGTGGTGCTTATAGCAATCAGCCCCAGCATTTT.

The V gene is TRBV24-1, the J gene TRBJ1-2; 10 bases align to TRBD1. Losses at the gene ends were 7 bases for V and 9 bases for J; bases not matched to a gene: 10. The CDR3 runs to 14 residues. Germline CDR1 reads KGHDR; CDR2 reads SFDVKD. The CDR3: CATRGTGETSSYTF. In DNA, the CDR3 is TGTGCCACCAGAGGGACAGGGGAAACTTCCAGCTACACCTTC.

This clonotype appeared a few times. V gene TRBV12-3 or TRBV12-4 combines with J gene TRBJ1-6; perhaps TRBD1 as D (6 bases). Trimming removed 7 bases at V and 7 bases at J, with 17 bases between. The CDR3 loop spans 15 amino acids. This CDR3 reads CASTRAGAANSPLHF. CDR3 in DNA: TGTGCCAGCACTCGCGCAGGGGCTGCAAATTCACCCCTCCACTTT.

This chain uses TRBV5-1 with TRBJ1-2, with 8 positions matching TRBD1. The CDR3 consists of 15 residues. Germline CDR1 is SGHRS and CDR2 is YFSETQ. V lost 0 bases and J lost 8; bases outside the gene matches: 9. CDR3 DNA sequence: TGCGCCAGCAGCTTGGACAAAGGACAGGGAGGAGGCTACACCTTC. It specifies CASSLDKGQGGGYTF.

This clonotype was found a few times. The rearrangement links TRBV11-2 to TRBJ1-6; D perhaps matches TRBD1 (6 bases). The CDR3 runs to 14 residues. CDR1 SGHAT and CDR2 FQNNGV come from the germline V gene. Trimming left V 5 bases short and J 6 bases short, with 11 bases between. The CDR3, as DNA: TGTGCCAGCAGCCCGGGACAAATTAATTCACCCCTCCACTTT. This codes for CASSPGQINSPLHF. Using reference TRBV11-2 and TRBJ1-6 for the parts outside the CDR3, the full variable domain is EAGVAQSPRYKIIEKRQSVAFWCNPISGHATLYWYQQILGQGPKLLIQFQNNGVVDDSQLPKDRFSAERLKGVDSTLKIQPAKLEDSAVYLCASSPGQINSPLHFGNGTRLTVT.

The V gene is TRBV20-1, the J gene TRBJ2-7; a possible D gene is TRBD2 (5 bases). Per the germline V gene, CDR1 is DFQATT and CDR2 is SNEGSKA (reference sequence). V was cut by 3 bases and J by 7 bases, with 19 bases left in between. This CDR3 region has 14 residues. In DNA form, the CDR3 reads TGCAGTGCTAGTGGGAGACCCCCGGACGTTGAGCAGTACTTC. It specifies CSASGRPPDVEQYF.

This clonotype was recorded a few times. The chain uses TRBV20-1 and TRBJ2-3, with D perhaps TRBD1 (6 bases). The CDR3 extends over 17 amino acids. Trimming pared 2 bases from V and 3 bases from J, leaving 21 bases between. Looked up from germline, CDR1 is DFQATT and CDR2 is SNEGSKA (reference sequence). The CDR3 DNA is TGCAGTGCTAGAAAGGCCCGGGGCAGGGGAAGTACAGATACGCAGTATTTT. Protein: CSARKARGRGSTDTQYF.

This clonotype was detected a few times. The chain carries TRBV3-1 and TRBJ2-1, with D maybe TRBD2 (5 bases). This CDR3 has 13 residues. With 3 bases removed from V and 8 bases from J, the gap between germline ends came to 11 bases. Germline V CDR1 and CDR2: LGHDT, YNNKEL (reference sequence). CDR3 sequence reads: CASSQGLLDEQFF. The CDR3 nucleotides are TGTGCCAGCAGCCAGGGCCTACTAGATGAGCAGTTCTTC.

The V call is TRBV9, the J call TRBJ2-3, with D perhaps matching TRBD1 (6 bases). CDR1 SGDLS and CDR2 YYNGEE come from the germline V gene. V lost 2 bases and J lost 6, with 22 bases in between. The CDR3 is 17 amino acids. In nucleotides, the CDR3 is TGTGCCAGCAGCGTGGAAGTAGGGGGAACCTCCCGGGATACGCAGTATTTT. It is translated as CASSVEVGGTSRDTQYF. Filled out from reference TRBV9 and TRBJ2-3, the complete variable domain reads DSGVTQTPKHLITATGQRVTLRCSPRSGDLSVYWYQQSLDQGLQFLIQYYNGEERAKGNILERFSAQQFPDLHSELNLSSLELGDSALYFCASSVEVGGTSRDTQYFGPGTRLTVL.

V usage is TRBV5-1 and J usage is TRBJ1-5; 7 nucleotides align to TRBD1. The CDR3 spans 17 residues. The V and J ends lost 7 bases and 2 bases, in that order; junction bases with no gene match: 15. CDR1 is SGHRS, CDR2 YFSETQ, per germline. The CDR3 nucleotides read TGCGCCAGCTCCCCTCAGGGGGGGGGCGCAGGCAATCAGCCCCAGCATTTT. Amino acids: CASSPQGGGAGNQPQHF.

This clonotype was observed a handful of times. The CDR3 DNA is TGTGCCAGCAGCCTTTTGGCCATGAACACTGAAGCTTTCTTT. It is translated as CASSLLAMNTEAFF. The chain carries TRBV7-2 and TRBJ1-1; D is unresolved. The V gene lost 5 bases and the J gene lost 0 bases, with 10 bases spanning the gap. The germline V gene has CDR1 SGHTA and CDR2 FQGNSA. The CDR3 spans 14 residues.

This rearrangement joins TRBV5-8 to TRBJ2-2, with 9 positions matching TRBD2. CDR1 and CDR2 (germline): SGHTS, YDEGEE. Germline trimming cut 3 bases from V and 5 bases from J; bases unmatched to any gene: 8. This CDR3 is 16 amino acids long. CDR3 sequence: CASSWRALAGTGELFF. The CDR3 DNA is TGTGCCAGCAGCTGGAGGGCCCTAGCGGGGACCGGGGAGCTGTTTTTT.

The chain couples TRBV29-1 to TRBJ2-4; D remains unclear. Germline V gene data show CDR1 as SQVTM and CDR2 as ANQGSEA. The CDR3 consists of 15 residues. Trimming left V 0 bases short and J 1 base short, with 10 bases between. The CDR3 DNA sequence: TGCAGCGTTGAAGATGGCGTGGGGGCCAAAAACATTCAGTACTTC. It specifies CSVEDGVGAKNIQYF. The full variable domain, rest sourced from reference TRBV29-1 and TRBJ2-4, is SAVISQKPSRDICQRGTSLTIQCQVDSQVTMMFWYRQQPGQSLTLIATANQGSEATYESGFVIDKFPISRPNLTFSTLTVSNMSPEDSSIYLCSVEDGVGAKNIQYFGAGTRLSVL.

This clonotype was detected a few times. This rearrangement joins TRBV6-6 to TRBJ2-3; D remains ambiguous. The CDR3 consists of 14 residues. From germline, CDR1 is MNHNY and CDR2 SVGAGI (reference sequence). Trimming pared 2 bases from V and 3 bases from J, leaving 9 bases between. The DNA of the CDR3 is TGTGCCAGCAGTTACCTGGGCGCGACAGATACGCAGTATTTT. Translated, it gives CASSYLGATDTQYF.

The J gene is TRBJ2-3, the V gene TRBV24-1; D may correspond to TRBD1 or TRBD2 (5 bases each). The germline gives CDR1 KGHDR, CDR2 SFDVKD. The V gene lost 8 bases and the J gene lost 0 bases, with 11 bases spanning the gap. CDR3 length: 14 amino acids. This chain's CDR3 is CATNRGRSTDTQYF. DNA of the CDR3: TGTGCCACCAATCGGGGCCGAAGCACAGATACGCAGTATTTT.